These 3 T cell receptor beta chains came from one sample sequenced in a study of OX40 agonist ivuxolimab in advanced cancers. Preparation of the library involved the immunoSEQ multiplex PCR assay. The immuneACCESS repertoire file appears here via TCRdb, limited to in-frame rearrangements. These files lack a portion of the clones; in checked studies, under half of the deficit traces to unresolved V genes, and the cause of the others is not known. This sample lists 55,000 to 70,000 clones; 83% were detected once. Together, the top ten hold roughly 1.4% of the sample. This specimen consisted of CD4+ or CD8+ T cells sorted from blood, obtained in a trial of the OX40 agonist ivuxolimab. The origin of the receptors is an adult with an advanced solid tumor such as melanoma, head and neck, liver or kidney cancer.

A single count supports this clone. The chain uses TRBV2 and TRBJ1-1; D remains unclear. V was trimmed by 7 bases and J by 0 bases, leaving 12 bases between them. The CDR3 consists of 14 residues. Per germline, CDR1 SNHLY and CDR2 FYNNEI. CDR3 region: CASTYGSLNTEAFF. The DNA for the CDR3 is TGTGCCAGCACGTACGGGAGTTTGAACACTGAAGCTTTCTTT.

The chain links TRBV9 to TRBJ2-6; no clear D. CDR3 length: 16 amino acids. Germline loops: CDR1 SGDLS, CDR2 YYNGEE. V dropped 0 bases and J dropped 0 bases, with 7 bases sitting between them. The chain's CDR3 is CASSVEHRSGANVLTF. CDR3 nucleotide sequence: TGTGCCAGCAGCGTAGAACACCGCTCTGGGGCCAACGTCCTGACTTTC.

V is TRBV6-5 and J is TRBJ1-4; no firm D call. The CDR3 totals 15 residues. Germline values: CDR1 MNHEY, CDR2 SVGAGI. With 1 base removed from V and 5 bases from J, the gap between germline ends came to 11 bases. The CDR3 DNA reads as TGTGCCAGCAGTTACTTGGCAGAGCGAAATGAAAAACTGTTTTTT. Its translation: CASSYLAERNEKLFF.